This T cell receptor (beta chain) was obtained from a study of blood T cells in healthy people across ages. Germline CDR1 reads SGHTA; CDR2 reads FQGNSA. This CDR3 has 16 amino acids. V was clipped by 0 bases and J by 3 bases, with 15 bases between them. Whole-study findings and limits: Measured against age, TCR beta diversity per million T cells decreased in a roughly linear manner.

This clonotype was seen only a few times. Its target is not known. Each sample gave at least 7 million isolated PBMCs. Alongside a J-beta primer mix, a sample-barcoded 5' primer served in a second PCR lasting roughly 7 to 11 cycles. Every cDNA molecule bore a tag from a template-switch adaptor containing 12 random nucleotides. The yield of each sample was at least 3 million CDR3-containing paired-end reads. One entry per CDR3 protein results from TCRdb running MiXCR on the 5' RACE reads. The data show some 370,000 distinct CDR3 sequences, with about 55% seen just once and around 53% held by the top ten.

The sequencing input was blood. The chain employs TRBV7-2 and TRBJ2-7; D is perhaps TRBD2 (7 bases). This clonotype was sampled from a man aged 55 to 70 in good health. The CDR3 region has the DNA TGTGCCAGCAGCTTAGCCGGGGGCGGGAGTGTCTACGAGCAGTACTTC. Translating gives CASSLAGGGSVYEQYF. Using reference TRBV7-2 and TRBJ2-7 for the parts outside the CDR3, the full variable domain is GAGVSQSPSNKVTEKGKDVELRCDPISGHTALYWYRQSLGQGLEFLIYFQGNSAPDKSGLPSDRFSAERTGGSVSTLTIQRTQQEDSAVYLCASSLAGGGSVYEQYFGPGTRLTVT.